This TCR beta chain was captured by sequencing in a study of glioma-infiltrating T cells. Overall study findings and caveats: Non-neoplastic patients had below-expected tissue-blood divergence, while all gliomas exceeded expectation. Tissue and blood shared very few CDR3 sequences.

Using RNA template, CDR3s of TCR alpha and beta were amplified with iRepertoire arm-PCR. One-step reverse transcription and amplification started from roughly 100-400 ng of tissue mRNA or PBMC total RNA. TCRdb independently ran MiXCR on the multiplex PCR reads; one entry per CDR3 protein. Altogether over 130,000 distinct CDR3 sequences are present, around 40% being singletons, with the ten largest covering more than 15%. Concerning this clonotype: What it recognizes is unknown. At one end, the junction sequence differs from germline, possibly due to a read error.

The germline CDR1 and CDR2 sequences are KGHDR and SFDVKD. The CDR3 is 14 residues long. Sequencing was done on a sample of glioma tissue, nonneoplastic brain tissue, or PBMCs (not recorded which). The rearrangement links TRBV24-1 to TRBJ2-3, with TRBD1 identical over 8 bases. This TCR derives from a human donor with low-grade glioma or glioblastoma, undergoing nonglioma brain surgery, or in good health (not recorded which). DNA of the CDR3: TGTGCCACCAGCGGACAGGGCAACACAGAAACGCAGTATTTT. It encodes CATSGQGNTETQYF.